This TCR beta chain was documented in a study of blood T cell repertoires in COVID-19. On the study more broadly: T cells, B-cell-depleted T cells, or PBMCs supplied cDNA or gDNA.

How the authors handled the data: The authors estimated nucleated cell counts from reference gene primer amplification. The data were produced by immunoSEQ multiplex PCR, yet TCRdb's version contains in-frame clones alone and is incomplete. The DNA gave D and trimming, while V, J and clone size come from that table. The sample includes 310,000 or so clones, around 87% of them seen just once. This clone was observed a single time. This clonotype originated in a man aged 65 to 79 with acute or convalescent COVID-19. Sequencing was performed on peripheral blood.

This CDR3 is CASSQDPRVDSPLHF. CDR3 sequence (DNA): TGTGCCAGCAGCCAAGATCCCAGGGTCGATTCACCCCTCCACTTT. The gene calls are TRBV4-2 and TRBJ1-6, with D maybe TRBD1 (5 bases). The CDR3 runs to 15 residues. The V and J ends lost 0 bases and 8 bases respectively, with 11 bases between them. CDR1 and CDR2 from the germline V gene are LGHNA and YNFKEQ.